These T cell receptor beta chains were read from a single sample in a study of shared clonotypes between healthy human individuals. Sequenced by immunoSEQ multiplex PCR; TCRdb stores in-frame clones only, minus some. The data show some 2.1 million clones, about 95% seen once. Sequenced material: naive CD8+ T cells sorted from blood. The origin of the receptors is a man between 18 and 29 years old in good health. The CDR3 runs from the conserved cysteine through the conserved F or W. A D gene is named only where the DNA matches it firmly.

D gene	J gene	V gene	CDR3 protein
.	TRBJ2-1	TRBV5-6	CASSLGDVYEQFF
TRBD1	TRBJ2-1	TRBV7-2	CASSLDRGFYNEQFF
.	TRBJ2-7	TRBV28	CASSLHKTSYEQYF
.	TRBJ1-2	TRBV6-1	CASSEGRNYGYTF
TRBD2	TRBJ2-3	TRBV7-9	CASSSEEGLADYSTDTQYF
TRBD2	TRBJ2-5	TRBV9	CASSVWPSGGQETQYF
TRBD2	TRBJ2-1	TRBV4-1	CASSQTSGYYNEQFF
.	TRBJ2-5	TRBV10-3	CAISDPPRGEGETQYF
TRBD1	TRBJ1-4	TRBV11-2	CASSPSGTVQTNEKLFF
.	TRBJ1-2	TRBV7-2	CASSFGTLYGYTF
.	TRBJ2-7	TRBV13	CACSLREAYEQYF
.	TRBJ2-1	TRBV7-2	CASSLTPSSYNEQFF
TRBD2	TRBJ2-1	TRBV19	CASSIDREGGVYNEQFF
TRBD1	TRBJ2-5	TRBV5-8	CASSLGQGLETQYF
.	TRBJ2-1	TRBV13	CASSPISDNEQFF
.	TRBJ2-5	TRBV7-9	CASSPAGEVETQYF
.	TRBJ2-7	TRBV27	CASSPLGGRGSYEQYF
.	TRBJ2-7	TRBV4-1	CASSQDRGGSSYEQYF
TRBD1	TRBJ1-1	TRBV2	CASSPTGVKGTEAFF
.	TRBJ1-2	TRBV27	CASSLVPAYGYTF
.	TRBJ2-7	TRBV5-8	CASSLDQGSYEQYF
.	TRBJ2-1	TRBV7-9	CASSSESPRRAYNEQFF
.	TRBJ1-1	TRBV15	CATSRAGDTEAFF
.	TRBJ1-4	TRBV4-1	CASQGRYATNEKLFF
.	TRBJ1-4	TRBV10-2	CASSESEQKPNEKLFF
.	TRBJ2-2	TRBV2	CASSDEFNTGELFF
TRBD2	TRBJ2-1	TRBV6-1	CASSEGTSGGREQFF
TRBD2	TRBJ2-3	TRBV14	CASSHLAGVIDTQYF
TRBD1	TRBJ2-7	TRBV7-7	CASSLGQGDFYEQYF
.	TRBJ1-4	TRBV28	CASSFRTDEKLFF
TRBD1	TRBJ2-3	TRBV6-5	CASSYSQGGPDTQYF
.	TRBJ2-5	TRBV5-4	CASSPNTGTPLSAQYF
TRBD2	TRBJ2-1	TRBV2	CASSEPPGTSGFNEQFF
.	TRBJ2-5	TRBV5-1	CASSLWGPETQYF
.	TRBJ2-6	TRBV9	CASSVGSGANVLTF
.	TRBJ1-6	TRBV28	CASSHRAYNSPLHF
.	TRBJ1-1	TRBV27	CASSTLDILTGLNTEAFF
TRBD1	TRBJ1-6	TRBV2	CASMFTQTGVASPLHF
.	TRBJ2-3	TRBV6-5	CASSYSAIPSTDTQYF
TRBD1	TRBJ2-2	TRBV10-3	CAISPDRGTGELFF
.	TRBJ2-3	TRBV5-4	CASSLDRGDGTDTQYF
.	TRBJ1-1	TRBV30	CAWSVLQNTEAFF
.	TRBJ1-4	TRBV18	CASSPKGYEKLFF
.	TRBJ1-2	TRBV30	CAWSPDYGYTF
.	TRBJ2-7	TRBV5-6	CASSSGLIYEQYF